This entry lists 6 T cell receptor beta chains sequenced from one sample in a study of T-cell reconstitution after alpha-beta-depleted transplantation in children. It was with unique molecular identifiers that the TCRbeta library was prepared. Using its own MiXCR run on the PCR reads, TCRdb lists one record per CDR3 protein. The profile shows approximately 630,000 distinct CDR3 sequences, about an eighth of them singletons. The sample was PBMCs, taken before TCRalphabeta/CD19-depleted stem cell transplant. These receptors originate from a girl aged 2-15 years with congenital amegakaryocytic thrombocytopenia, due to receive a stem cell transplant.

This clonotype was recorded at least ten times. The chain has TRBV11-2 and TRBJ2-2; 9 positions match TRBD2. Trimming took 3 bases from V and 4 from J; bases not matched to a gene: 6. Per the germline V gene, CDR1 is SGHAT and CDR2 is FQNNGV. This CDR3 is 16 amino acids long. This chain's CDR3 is CASSLAGGPGTGELFF. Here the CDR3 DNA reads TGTGCCAGCAGCTTGGCGGGAGGGCCAGGCACCGGGGAGCTGTTTTTT.

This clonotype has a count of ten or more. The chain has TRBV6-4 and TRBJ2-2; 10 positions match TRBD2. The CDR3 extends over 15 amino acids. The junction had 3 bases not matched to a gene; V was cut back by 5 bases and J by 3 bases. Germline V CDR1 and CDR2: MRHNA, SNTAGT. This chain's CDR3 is CASSPSGSDTGELFF. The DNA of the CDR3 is TGTGCCAGCAGTCCTAGCGGGAGTGACACCGGGGAGCTGTTTTTT.

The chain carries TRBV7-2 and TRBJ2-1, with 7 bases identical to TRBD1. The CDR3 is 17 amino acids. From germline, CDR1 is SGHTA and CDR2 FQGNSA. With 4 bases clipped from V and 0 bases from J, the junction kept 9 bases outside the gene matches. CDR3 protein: CASSSFSTGYSYNEQFF. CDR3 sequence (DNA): TGTGCCAGCAGCTCTTTTTCGACAGGGTACTCCTACAATGAGCAGTTCTTC.

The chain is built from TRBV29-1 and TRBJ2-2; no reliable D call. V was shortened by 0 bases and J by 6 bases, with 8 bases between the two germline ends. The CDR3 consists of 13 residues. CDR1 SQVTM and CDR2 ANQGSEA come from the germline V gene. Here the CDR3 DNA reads TGCAGCGTTGAAGAATTAAGCGCCGGGGAGCTGTTTTTT. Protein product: CSVEELSAGELFF.

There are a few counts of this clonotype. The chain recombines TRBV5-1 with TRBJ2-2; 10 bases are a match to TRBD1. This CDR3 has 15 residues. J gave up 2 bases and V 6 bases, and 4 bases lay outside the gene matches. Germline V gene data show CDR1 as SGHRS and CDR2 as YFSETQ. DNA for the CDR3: TGCGCCAGCATGACAGGGGGCACTAACACCGGGGAGCTGTTTTTT. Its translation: CASMTGGTNTGELFF.

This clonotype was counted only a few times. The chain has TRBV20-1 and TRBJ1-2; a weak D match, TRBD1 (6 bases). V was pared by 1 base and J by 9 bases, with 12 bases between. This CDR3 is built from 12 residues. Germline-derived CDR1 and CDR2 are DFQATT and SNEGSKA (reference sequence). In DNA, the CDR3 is TGCAGTGCTAGAGGGGCAGGGGTTCGCTACACCTTC. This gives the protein CSARGAGVRYTF.